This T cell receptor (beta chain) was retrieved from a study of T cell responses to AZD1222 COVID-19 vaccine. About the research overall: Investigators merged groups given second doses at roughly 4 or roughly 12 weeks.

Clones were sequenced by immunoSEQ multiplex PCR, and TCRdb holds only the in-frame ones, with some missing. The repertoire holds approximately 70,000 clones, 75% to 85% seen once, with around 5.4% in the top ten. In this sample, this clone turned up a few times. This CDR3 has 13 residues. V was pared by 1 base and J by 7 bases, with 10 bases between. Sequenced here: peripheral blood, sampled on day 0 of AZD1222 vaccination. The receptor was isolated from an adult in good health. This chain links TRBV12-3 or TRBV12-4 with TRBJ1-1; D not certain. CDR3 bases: TGTGCCAGCAGTTTAGGAGGGAGCAGTGAAGCTTTCTTT. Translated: CASSLGGSSEAFF.